What follows are 3 T cell receptor beta chains derived from one specimen sequenced in a study of regulatory T cells in long-lasting Graves disease. Time point noted: newly diagnosed GD, antithyroid drugs for less than 3 months. The TCR library was prepared using RNA isolated from PBMCs. Assembly of TCR beta libraries relied on iRepertoire HTBI primers together with Arm-PCR of CDR3 regions. TCRdb called the multiplex PCR reads again in MiXCR, with one record for every CDR3 protein. The top ten hold 10% of the sample, which has about 540,000 distinct CDR3 sequences, about 13% seen once. Another study also made use of these data, one on T cells in Graves' hyperthyroidism and ophthalmopathy.

This specimen consisted of peripheral blood mononuclear cells (PBMCs), obtained at new diagnosis, from a patient treated with antithyroid drugs. Receptors were obtained from a man aged 25-40 years with Graves disease.

In its sample, this clonotype was seen many times. V usage is TRBV2 and J usage is TRBJ2-1; TRBD2 matches 7 bases. The CDR3 runs to 15 residues. Germline lookup yields CDR1 SNHLY and CDR2 FYNNEI. J was trimmed by 8 bases and V by 0 bases; bases with no gene match: 7. The CDR3 DNA sequence: TGTGCCAGCAGTGAAGCTGGCGCGGGAGCGGATGAGCAGTTCTTC. Residues: CASSEAGAGADEQFF.

This clonotype showed up many times. The rearrangement joins TRBV7-8 to TRBJ2-3, with no clear D. The CDR3 has 14 amino acids. The V end lost 7 bases, the J end lost 3 bases, and 14 bases lay between the germline ends. Looked up from germline, CDR1 is SGHVS and CDR2 is FQNEAQ. CDR3 amino acids: CASTQQMGTDTQYF. The DNA of the CDR3 is TGTGCCAGCACACAGCAAATGGGTACAGATACGCAGTATTTT.

This clonotype has at least ten counts. This chain connects TRBV19 to TRBJ2-2; 9 bases map to TRBD2. The V segment lost 11 bases and the J segment 3 bases; nucleotides outside the gene matches: 4. Germline lookup yields CDR1 LNHDA and CDR2 SQIVND (reference sequence). The CDR3 length is 13 residues. The CDR3 loop is CAAGTSHTGELFF. The CDR3 DNA reads TGTGCCGCTGGGACTAGCCACACCGGGGAGCTGTTTTTT.